This T cell receptor (beta chain) comes out of a study of blood T cell repertoires in COVID-19. Study-level information: Sources were T cells, B-cell-depleted T cells, or PBMCs; the material itself was cDNA or gDNA.

CDR1 and CDR2 (germline): MDHEN, SYDVKM. The CDR3 is made up of 13 amino acids. V lost 7 bases, J lost 5 bases, and 5 bases stayed unmatched. Participants came from about 23 US areas, aged roughly 18 to 100 years. This clone appeared a single time. Assay: immunoSEQ multiplex PCR; the TCRdb copy retains only in-frame clones and omits some. The sample includes 140,000 to 150,000 clones, more than 75% of them seen just once. The genes are TRBV28 and TRBJ2-5; TRBD2 agrees at 9 bases. Sequenced sample: PBMCs or T cells enriched from blood (not recorded which). The clonotype was recovered from a woman aged 25 to 45 with acute COVID-19. CDR3 coding DNA: TGTGCCAGCACCAAGCGGGAGGTGGAGACCCAGTACTTC. Translating it yields CASTKREVETQYF.